This T cell receptor beta chain appears in the sequencing data of a study of blood T cells in healthy people across ages. Study-level findings and limits: It was not known whether donors were CMV positive (a possible confounder of expanded clonotype changes). Higher diversity, along with more naive CD4+ cells, distinguished long-lived donors from aged donors. Unsorted PBMCs prevented conclusive naive versus antigen-experienced comparison.

J gave up 5 bases and V 2 bases, and 6 bases lay outside the gene matches. Germline CDR1 and CDR2: SGHTA and FQGTGA. The CDR3 spans 15 residues. Combining a sample-barcoded 5' primer with a J-beta primer mix, a second PCR ran for roughly 7 to 11 cycles. MiXCR was run by TCRdb on the 5' RACE reads, yielding one entry per CDR3 protein. The table includes 1.5 million to 2 million distinct CDR3 sequences, almost 35% detected once. On this clonotype itself: As yet, its antigen is unknown.

At least 6 million PBMCs were isolated per sample. The specimen sequenced was blood. This sequence joins TRBV7-3 and TRBJ2-7, with 10 bases fitting TRBD2. This receptor was obtained from a woman aged 25-40 years in good health. The CDR3 region has the DNA TGTGCCAGCAGCTTAGTCTCTAGCGGGAGACACGAGCAGTACTTC. As protein: CASSLVSSGRHEQYF. Using reference TRBV7-3 and TRBJ2-7 for the parts outside the CDR3, the full variable domain is GAGVSQTPSNKVTEKGKYVELRCDPISGHTALYWYRQSLGQGPEFLIYFQGTGAADDSGLPNDRFFAVRPEGSVSTLKIQRTERGDSAVYLCASSLVSSGRHEQYFGPGTRLTVT.